This is a list of T cell receptor beta chains from one sample in a study of blood T cell repertoires in COVID-19. Some clones are missing from TCRdb's copy, which holds only in-frame ones; the method was immunoSEQ multiplex PCR. Here the sample spans 250,000 to 350,000 clones, approximately 86% being singletons. Sequencing was done on a sample of peripheral blood. The receptors derive from a woman aged 45 to 65 who had recovered from COVID-19. Each CDR3 is given with its conserved first and last residue. The D gene is left open where the match is weak.

d_call,v_call,cdr3_aa
.,TRBV6-5,CATYQGNTEAFF
TRBD1,TRBV3-1/TRBV3-2,CASSHPKPTGDWEAFF
TRBD2,TRBV11-3,CASSLGLAGGQETQYF
.,TRBV6-5,CASSLRGPYGYTF
.,TRBV27,CASTIGGPTDTQYF
.,TRBV10-3,CAISESGIRRPRDSYTF
.,TRBV21-1,CASSMGRQERSGELFF
.,TRBV15,CATSGARDIGNIQYF
TRBD1,TRBV27,CASSLIYVFETGGNEQFF
.,TRBV12-3/TRBV12-4,CASSTGVGSPLHF
.,TRBV7-8,CASSSPQGPPFF
.,TRBV7-9,CASTGGFKIFSGNTIYF
.,TRBV29-1,CSAGDPGNTIYF
.,TRBV7-2,CASSHRRLDAGTQYF
.,TRBV30,CAWSDPGTYYEQYF
.,TRBV13,CASSLVAQGGKDTQYF
TRBD2,TRBV4-2,CASSRSGSGGLDTGELFF
.,TRBV19,CASSSGGSVTGELFF
.,TRBV3-1/TRBV3-2,CASSSLHSSSGRNIQYF
TRBD1,TRBV7-2,CASSIGQGNSPLHF
.,TRBV6-6,CASSYIGFNSPLHF
TRBD1,TRBV19,CAASIGGIDYGYTF
TRBD2,TRBV14,CASSPIAGGDKNIQYF
.,TRBV7-2,CASSLVIRGYGYTF
TRBD2,TRBV6-2/TRBV6-3,CASSYTGLAFSGQETQYF
.,TRBV7-2,CASSSSFGGYGYTF
.,TRBV24-1,CATSDLAYLTLNQPQHF
.,TRBV27,CASSSQGHRPQHF
.,TRBV27,CASSLSFAVTYEQYF
TRBD1,TRBV10-1,CASRSGGQGTSEQYF
.,TRBV14,CASSLAGASNSPLHF